This TCR beta chain is drawn from a study of blood T cell repertoires in COVID-19. Whole-study context: From the United States, Italy and Spain came samples of acute and convalescent COVID-19. T cells, B-cell-depleted T cells, or PBMCs provided the cDNA or gDNA that served as material.

Trimming shortened V by 3 bases and J by 4 bases, and 18 bases separated the two germline ends. Germline CDR1 and CDR2: LGHNA and YSLEER. The CDR3 has 16 residues. TCRdb's copy holds only in-frame clones and misses some; the assay was immunoSEQ multiplex PCR. Of about 300,000 clones in the sample, approximately 91% were seen once. Enrolled through a virtual design, the participants were between roughly 18 and 100 years of age and came from about two dozen US areas. This chain links TRBV4-3 with TRBJ1-2, with D perhaps TRBD1 (6 bases). The material sequenced was PBMCs or T cells enriched from blood (not recorded which). The sequence was obtained from a woman between 35 and 50 years old who had recovered from COVID-19. The CDR3 spells CASSHRGEGGPYGYTF. For the CDR3, the DNA is TGCGCCAGCAGCCACAGAGGAGAAGGGGGACCCTATGGCTACACCTTC.